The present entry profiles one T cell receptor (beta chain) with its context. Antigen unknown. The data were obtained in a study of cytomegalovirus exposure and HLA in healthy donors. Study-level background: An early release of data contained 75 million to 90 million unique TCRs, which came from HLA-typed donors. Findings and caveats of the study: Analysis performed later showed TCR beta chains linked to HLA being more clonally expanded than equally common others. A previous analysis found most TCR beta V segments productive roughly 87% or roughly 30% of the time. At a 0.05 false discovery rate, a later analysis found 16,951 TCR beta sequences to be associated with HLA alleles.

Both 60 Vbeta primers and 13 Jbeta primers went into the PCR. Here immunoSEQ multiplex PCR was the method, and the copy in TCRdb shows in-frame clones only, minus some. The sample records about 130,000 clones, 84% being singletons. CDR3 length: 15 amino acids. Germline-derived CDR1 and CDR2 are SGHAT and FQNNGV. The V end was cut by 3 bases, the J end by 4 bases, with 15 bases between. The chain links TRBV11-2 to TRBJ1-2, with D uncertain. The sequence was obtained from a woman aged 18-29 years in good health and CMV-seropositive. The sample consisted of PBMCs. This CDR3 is CASSFSLEAPYGYTF. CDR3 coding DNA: TGTGCCAGCAGCTTCAGCTTGGAGGCCCCCTATGGCTACACCTTC.